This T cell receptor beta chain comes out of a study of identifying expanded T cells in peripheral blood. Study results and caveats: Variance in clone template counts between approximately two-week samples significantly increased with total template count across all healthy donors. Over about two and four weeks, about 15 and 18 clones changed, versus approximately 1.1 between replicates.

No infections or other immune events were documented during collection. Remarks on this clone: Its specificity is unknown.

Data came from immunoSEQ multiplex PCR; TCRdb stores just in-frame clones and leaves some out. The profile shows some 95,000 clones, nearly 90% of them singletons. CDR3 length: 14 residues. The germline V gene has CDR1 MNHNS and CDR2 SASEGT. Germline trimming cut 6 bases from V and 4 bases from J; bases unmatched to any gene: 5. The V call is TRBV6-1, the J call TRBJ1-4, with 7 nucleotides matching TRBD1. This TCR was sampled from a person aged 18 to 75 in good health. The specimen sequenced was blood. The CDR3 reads CASRKGQHNEKLFF. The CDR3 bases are TGTGCCAGCAGAAAGGGACAGCATAATGAAAAACTGTTTTTT.